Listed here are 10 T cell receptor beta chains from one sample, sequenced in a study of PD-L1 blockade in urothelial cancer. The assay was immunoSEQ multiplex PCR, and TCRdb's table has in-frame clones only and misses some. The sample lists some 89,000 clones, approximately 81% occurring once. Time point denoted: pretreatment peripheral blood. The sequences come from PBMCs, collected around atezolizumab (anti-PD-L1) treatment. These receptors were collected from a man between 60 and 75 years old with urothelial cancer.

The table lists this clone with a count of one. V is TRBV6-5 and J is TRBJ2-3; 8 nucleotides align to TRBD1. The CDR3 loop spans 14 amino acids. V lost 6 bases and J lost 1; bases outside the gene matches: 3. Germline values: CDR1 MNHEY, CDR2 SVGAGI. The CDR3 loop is CASRATGGTDTQYF. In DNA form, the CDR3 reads TGTGCCAGCAGAGCGACAGGGGGCACAGATACGCAGTATTTT.

The CDR3, as DNA: TGCGCCAGCAGCCAGACGGGTTTGGCGGCCATCACAGATACGCAGTATTTT. It specifies CASSQTGLAAITDTQYF. This chain uses TRBV4-1 with TRBJ2-3; D not resolved. The CDR3 is 17 amino acids. Germline CDR1 MGHRA, CDR2 YSYEKL. V gave up 3 bases and J gave up 2 bases, with 18 bases separating them.

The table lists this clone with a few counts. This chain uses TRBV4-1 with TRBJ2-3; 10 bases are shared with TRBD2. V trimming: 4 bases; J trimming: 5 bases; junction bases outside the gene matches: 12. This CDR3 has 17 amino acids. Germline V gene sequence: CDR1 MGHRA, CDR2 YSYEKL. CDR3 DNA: TGCGCCAGCAGCCCATTGGGGTCTAGCGGGAGCGGAGATACGCAGTATTTT. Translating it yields CASSPLGSSGSGDTQYF.

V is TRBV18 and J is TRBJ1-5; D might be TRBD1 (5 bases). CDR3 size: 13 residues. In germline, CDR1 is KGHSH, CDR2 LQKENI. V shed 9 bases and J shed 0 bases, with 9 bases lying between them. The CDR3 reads CASRGDSNQPQHF. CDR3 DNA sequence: TGTGCCAGTCGGGGGGATAGCAATCAGCCCCAGCATTTT.

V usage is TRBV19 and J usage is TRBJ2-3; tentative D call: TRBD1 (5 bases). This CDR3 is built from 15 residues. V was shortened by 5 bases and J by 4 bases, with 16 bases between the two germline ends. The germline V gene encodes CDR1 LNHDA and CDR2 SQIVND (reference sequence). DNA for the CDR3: TGTGCCAGTAGTCCGCAGCCTCGACAGCCAGATACGCAGTATTTT. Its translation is CASSPQPRQPDTQYF.

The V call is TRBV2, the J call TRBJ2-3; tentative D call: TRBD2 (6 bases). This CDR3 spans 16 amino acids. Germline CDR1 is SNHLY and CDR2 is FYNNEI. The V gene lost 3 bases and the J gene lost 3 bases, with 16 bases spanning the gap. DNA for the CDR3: TGTGCCAGCAGTGAGGCTCGGGGGATCACGACAGATACGCAGTATTTT. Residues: CASSEARGITTDTQYF.

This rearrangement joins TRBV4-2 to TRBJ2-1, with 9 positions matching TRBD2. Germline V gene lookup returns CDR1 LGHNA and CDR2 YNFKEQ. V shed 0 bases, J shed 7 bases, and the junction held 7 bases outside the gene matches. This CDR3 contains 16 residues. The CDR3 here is CASSQDTAGGSNEQFF. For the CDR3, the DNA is TGTGCCAGCAGCCAAGATACAGCGGGAGGCTCTAATGAGCAGTTCTTC.

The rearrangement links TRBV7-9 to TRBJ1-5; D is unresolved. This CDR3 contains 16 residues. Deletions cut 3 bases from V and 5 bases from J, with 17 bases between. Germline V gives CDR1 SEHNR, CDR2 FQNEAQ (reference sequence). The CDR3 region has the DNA TGTGCCAGCAGCTTGGGCCGAAGAGACGACCATCAGCCCCAGCATTTT. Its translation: CASSLGRRDDHQPQHF.

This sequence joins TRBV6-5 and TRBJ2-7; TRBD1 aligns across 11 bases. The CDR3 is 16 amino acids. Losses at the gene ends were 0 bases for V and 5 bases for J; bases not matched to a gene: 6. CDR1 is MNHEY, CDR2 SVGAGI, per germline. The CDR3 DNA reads TGTGCCAGCAGTTACTCGAGGGGACAGGGGGGACACGAGCAGTACTTC. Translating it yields CASSYSRGQGGHEQYF.

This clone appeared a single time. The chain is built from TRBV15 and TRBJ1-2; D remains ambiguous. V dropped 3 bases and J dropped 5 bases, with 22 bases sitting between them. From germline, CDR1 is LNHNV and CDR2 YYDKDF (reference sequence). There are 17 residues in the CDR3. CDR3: CATSRGRGEMPLYGYTF. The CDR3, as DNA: TGTGCCACCAGCAGGGGTCGGGGAGAAATGCCCTTATATGGCTACACCTTC.